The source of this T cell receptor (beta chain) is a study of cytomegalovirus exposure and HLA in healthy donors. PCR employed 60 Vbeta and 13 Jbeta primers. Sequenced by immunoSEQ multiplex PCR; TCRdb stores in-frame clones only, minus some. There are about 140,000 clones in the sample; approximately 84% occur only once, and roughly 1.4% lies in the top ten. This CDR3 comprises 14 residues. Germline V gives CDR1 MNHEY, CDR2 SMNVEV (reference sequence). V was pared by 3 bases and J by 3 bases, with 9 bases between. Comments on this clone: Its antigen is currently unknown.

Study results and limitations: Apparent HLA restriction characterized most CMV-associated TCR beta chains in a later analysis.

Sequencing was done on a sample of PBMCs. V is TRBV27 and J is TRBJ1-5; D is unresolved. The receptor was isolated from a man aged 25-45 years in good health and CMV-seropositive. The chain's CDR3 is CASSFAGYNQPQHF. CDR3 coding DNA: TGTGCCAGCAGTTTCGCGGGTTACAATCAGCCCCAGCATTTT.